Listed here are 4 T cell receptor beta chains from one sample, sequenced in a study of T cell changes during pregnancy in multiple sclerosis. The repertoire was sequenced with immunoSEQ multiplex PCR; TCRdb's copy has only in-frame clones and lacks some. The sample lists 90,000 or so clones, 80% to 95% occurring once. Source: peripheral blood, taken in the first trimester of pregnancy. Receptors were obtained from a female donor with multiple sclerosis, enrolled in a pregnancy study.

The chain is built from TRBV9 and TRBJ1-5; 7 nucleotides line up with TRBD1. Trimming cost V 4 bases and J 4 bases; bases outside gene matches: 5. The CDR3 length is 14 residues. Germline V gene lookup returns CDR1 SGDLS and CDR2 YYNGEE. The CDR3 protein is CASSTGQYNQPQHF. CDR3 DNA sequence: TGTGCCAGCAGCACGGGACAGTATAATCAGCCCCAGCATTTT. Variable domain in full (rest from reference TRBV9 and TRBJ1-5): DSGVTQTPKHLITATGQRVTLRCSPRSGDLSVYWYQQSLDQGLQFLIQYYNGEERAKGNILERFSAQQFPDLHSELNLSSLELGDSALYFCASSTGQYNQPQHFGDGTRLSIL.

CDR3 DNA sequence: TGTGCCAGCAGCCCGGGACTGAGCTCCTACAATGAGCAGTTCTTC. Translated: CASSPGLSSYNEQFF. The chain couples TRBV4-2 to TRBJ2-1; a possible D gene is TRBD2 (6 bases). Trimming took 4 bases from V and 0 from J, leaving 10 bases between them. The germline CDR1 and CDR2 sequences are LGHNA and YNFKEQ. The CDR3 extends over 15 amino acids.

V gene TRBV6-1 combines with J gene TRBJ2-7, with 9 bases lining up with TRBD1. The CDR3 has 13 amino acids. The V segment lost 4 bases and the J segment 4 bases; nucleotides outside the gene matches: 2. In germline, CDR1 is MNHNS, CDR2 SASEGT. The CDR3 spells CASSVQGAYEQYF. CDR3 nucleotides: TGTGCCAGCAGTGTACAGGGGGCTTACGAGCAGTACTTC.

The rearrangement links TRBV29-1 to TRBJ1-2; no reliable D call. CDR1 and CDR2 (germline): SQVTM, ANQGSEA. Between the trimmed V and J ends, which lost 6 bases and 7 bases, there was a span of 21 bases. The CDR3 sequence is 14 residues long. The CDR3 region is CSVVKGDTRGGYTF. Written as DNA, the CDR3 is TGCAGCGTCGTAAAGGGTGACACCCGGGGTGGCTACACCTTC.